Listed below are T cell receptor beta chains from one sample, sequenced in a study of radiation and T cells in renal cell carcinoma. TCRdb's copy holds only in-frame clones and misses some; the assay was immunoSEQ multiplex PCR. This table holds 120,000 to 150,000 clones, 83% found once. The sequencing here drew on blood, taken from a patient whose treatment included radiotherapy and nephrectomy. The receptors were sampled from a woman between 45 and 65 years old with renal cell carcinoma. Both conserved end residues are part of each CDR3. D genes are given only for firm matches. Not every row has a clone size; where given, it reads once, few, many or a size class.

.	.	TRBV10-1	TRBJ1-2	13	TGCGCCAGCAGCGCCGGCACAGACTATGGCTACACCTTC	CASSAGTDYGYTF
few	TRBD1	TRBV2	TRBJ1-5	15	TGTGCCAGCAGCGGACAGGGAGGGAACAATCAGCCCCAGCATTTT	CASSGQGGNNQPQHF
.	.	TRBV5-1	TRBJ1-2	13	TGCGCCAGCAGCTTGGACAGAGTAAATGGCTACACCTTC	CASSLDRVNGYTF
few	.	TRBV2	TRBJ2-5	12	TGTGCCAGTACAAAGGAGGAAGAGACCCAGTACTTC	CASTKEEETQYF
.	.	TRBV7-2	TRBJ2-7	16	TGTGCCAGCAGCTTAAGATGGGGACAAAGGGACGGAGAGCAGTACTTC	CASSLRWGQRDGEQYF
.	.	TRBV10-3	TRBJ2-3	14	TGTGCCATCAGTGAGAGCCTAGCACAAGATACGCAGTATTTT	CAISESLAQDTQYF
.	TRBD1	TRBV7-2	TRBJ2-3	16	TGTGCCAGCAGAAGGGACAGGGGGAAAGTCACAGATACGCAGTATTTT	CASRRDRGKVTDTQYF
.	.	TRBV30	TRBJ1-6	15	TGTGCCTGGAGTGCAGGGAGGTCTTTTAATTCACCCCTCCACTTT	CAWSAGRSFNSPLHF
.	.	TRBV7-9	TRBJ2-2	18	TGTGCCAGCAGCTCCAATTCGGGGCGGGGGCCGAACACCGGGGAGCTGTTTTTT	CASSSNSGRGPNTGELFF
large	.	TRBV7-8	TRBJ1-1	14	TGTGCCAGCAGCCCACTCGGGGGAGACACTGAAGCTTTCTTT	CASSPLGGDTEAFF
once	TRBD2	TRBV7-9	TRBJ2-4	19	TGTGCCAGCAGCTTAGCGGGGACTAGCGGATTACTAGCCAAAAACATTCAGTACTTC	CASSLAGTSGLLAKNIQYF
.	TRBD1	TRBV5-6	TRBJ1-2	14	TGTGCCAGCAGCTCACCGGGACAGGGGATGGGCTACACCTTC	CASSSPGQGMGYTF
few	TRBD1	TRBV7-2	TRBJ2-5	18	TGTGCCAGCAGCCAGCTCCCCCTCTTGGGACAGGGTGCTGGGACCCAGTACTTC	CASSQLPLLGQGAGTQYF
once	.	TRBV2	TRBJ1-3	14	TGTGCCAGCGCCGTCGGTAGTTCTGGAAACACCATATATTTT	CASAVGSSGNTIYF
.	.	TRBV5-6	TRBJ1-5	15	TGTGCCAGCAGCTTGGCCGGGGGTCCAAATCAGCCCCAGCATTTT	CASSLAGGPNQPQHF
.	.	TRBV5-1	TRBJ2-3	16	TGCGCCAGCAGCTTGTTTAGTGGCGGTAGCACAGATACGCAGTATTTT	CASSLFSGGSTDTQYF
few	.	TRBV10-1	TRBJ2-1	12	TGCGCCAGCAGTGAACAGGACGATGAGCAGTTCTTC	CASSEQDDEQFF
.	TRBD1	TRBV2	TRBJ1-2	12	TGTGCCAGCAGGGACAGGATCTATGGCTACACCTTC	CASRDRIYGYTF
few	TRBD1	TRBV27	TRBJ1-5	14	TGTGCCAGCAGCCCCGGGACAGGGTATCAGCCCCAGCATTTT	CASSPGTGYQPQHF
.	TRBD1	TRBV6-5	TRBJ1-1	15	TGTGCCAGCAGTTACTCGGGACAGGCGAACACTGAAGCTTTCTTT	CASSYSGQANTEAFF
.	.	TRBV14	TRBJ2-7	11	TGTGCCACCCCACAGGGCTACGAGCAGTACTTC	CATPQGYEQYF
once	.	TRBV6-1	TRBJ1-5	15	TGTGCCAGCAAACTAGCAGGGGCGTTGGATCAGCCCCAGCATTTT	CASKLAGALDQPQHF
.	.	TRBV6-1	TRBJ2-3	16	TGTGCCAGCAGTGAGGCCGGGACACCTAGCACAGATACGCAGTATTTT	CASSEAGTPSTDTQYF
.	.	TRBV9	TRBJ2-6	14	TGTGCCAGCAGCTGGGGCGCTGGGGCCAACGTCCTGACTTTC	CASSWGAGANVLTF
once	.	TRBV6-5	TRBJ2-4	14	TGTGCCAGCAGTCCCGGGTTAGCCAAAAACATTCAGTACTTC	CASSPGLAKNIQYF
.	TRBD2	TRBV2	TRBJ2-3	16	TGTGCCAGCACCGGGGGGACTAGCGGCTACACAGATACGCAGTATTTT	CASTGGTSGYTDTQYF
.	.	TRBV28	TRBJ1-1	14	TGTGCCAGCAGTTCCGACGGTATGAACACTGAAGCTTTCTTT	CASSSDGMNTEAFF
.	TRBD1	TRBV4-3	TRBJ1-4	16	TGCGCCAGCAGCCAAGAACCTGGACAGGGGTATGAAAAACTGTTTTTT	CASSQEPGQGYEKLFF
.	.	TRBV19	TRBJ2-2	16	TGTGCCAGTAGTAAGTACAGAAGTTCGAACACCGGGGAGCTGTTTTTT	CASSKYRSSNTGELFF
.	TRBD2	TRBV6-6	TRBJ2-7	13	TGTGCCACCGACGGGGGGTTCTCCTACGAGCAGTACTTC	CATDGGFSYEQYF
.	.	TRBV2	TRBJ2-7	12	TGTGCCAGCAAGTTAAACCCATCCGAGCAGTACTTC	CASKLNPSEQYF
.	.	TRBV4-3	TRBJ2-7	15	TGCGCCAGCAGCCCAGGGGCGGGACAATCCTACGAGCAGTACTTC	CASSPGAGQSYEQYF
.	.	TRBV30	TRBJ2-5	13	TGTGCCTGGAGTGCCCAGGCACAAGAGACCCAGTACTTC	CAWSAQAQETQYF
.	.	TRBV19	TRBJ1-5	15	TGTGCCTCTAGGAGGGGGATAACTAGCAATCAGCCCCAGCATTTT	CASRRGITSNQPQHF
.	.	TRBV29-1	TRBJ2-2	13	TGCAGCGTTCGGGACGTGAACACCGGGGAGCTGTTTTTT	CSVRDVNTGELFF
.	.	TRBV2	TRBJ1-5	14	TGTGCCAGCGGAGACAGCTATAGCAATCAGCCCCAGCATTTT	CASGDSYSNQPQHF
.	TRBD2	TRBV5-4	TRBJ2-7	16	TGTGCCAGCAGCCAGGGACTAGCGGGAGGATTGGGGGAGCAGTACTTC	CASSQGLAGGLGEQYF
.	.	TRBV4-3	TRBJ1-1	16	TGCGCCAGCAGCCAAGATTACGGCAGGGGAAGCACTGAAGCTTTCTTT	CASSQDYGRGSTEAFF
few	.	TRBV6-5	TRBJ1-1	14	TGTGCCAGCAGATTCCAGGCGTCGAACACTGAAGCTTTCTTT	CASRFQASNTEAFF
.	.	TRBV7-2	TRBJ2-7	15	TGTGCCAGCAGCTTAGCCCCCACAGGTTCGGTCGAGCAGTACTTC	CASSLAPTGSVEQYF
.	TRBD1	TRBV2	TRBJ2-7	16	TGTGCCAGCAGTGAAGGGTTGGGACAGGGTACCTACGAGCAGTACTTC	CASSEGLGQGTYEQYF
.	.	TRBV7-3	TRBJ1-1	13	TGTGCCAGCAGCGGGGACTTGAACACTGAAGCTTTCTTT	CASSGDLNTEAFF
.	TRBD1	TRBV5-1	TRBJ1-1	16	TGCGCCAGCAGCTTGCGTCAGGGGGCGCCAAGCACTGAAGCTTTCTTT	CASSLRQGAPSTEAFF
once	.	TRBV30	TRBJ1-2	13	TGTGCCTGGAACTCGGTTGATGACTATGGCTACACCTTC	CAWNSVDDYGYTF
.	.	TRBV20-1	TRBJ2-1	8	TGCAGTGCTCCGGGAAGGTTCTTC	CSAPGRFF
once	.	TRBV30	TRBJ2-2	16	TGTGCCTGGAGTGTATTCAGGGACCCGGGCACCGGGGAGCTGTTTTTT	CAWSVFRDPGTGELFF
.	TRBD1	TRBV10-3	TRBJ1-4	13	TGTGCCATCAGTGTAGGGGGCGTTGAAAAACTGTTTTTT	CAISVGGVEKLFF
.	.	TRBV30	TRBJ2-2	15	TGTGCCTGGAGTGTCGCGACAGCGAACACCGGGGAGCTGTTTTTT	CAWSVATANTGELFF
.	TRBD1	TRBV5-6	TRBJ2-5	13	TGTGCCAGCAGTTCACAGGGGGCTGAGACCCAGTACTTC	CASSSQGAETQYF
.	.	TRBV27	TRBJ1-2	13	TGTGCCAGCAGTTTACGGGAAAACTATGGCTACACCTTC	CASSLRENYGYTF
.	TRBD1	TRBV2	TRBJ1-3	14	TGTGCCAGCCGTGCTGGGACAGGCGGAAACACCATATATTTT	CASRAGTGGNTIYF
.	.	TRBV28	TRBJ2-7	15	TGTGCCAGCAGTAAACCCAGGGAATTGGGTGGCGAGCAGTACTTC	CASSKPRELGGEQYF
.	.	TRBV30	TRBJ2-2	16	TGTGCCTGGAGTCCCCGTGGAGCCTCGAACACCGGGGAGCTGTTTTTT	CAWSPRGASNTGELFF
once	.	TRBV27	TRBJ2-6	17	TGTGCCAGCAGTTTTGGGCAGCTCCTCACTGGGGCCAACGTCCTGACTTTC	CASSFGQLLTGANVLTF